This T cell receptor (beta chain) was recorded in a study of shared clonotypes between healthy human individuals (dated by TCRdb to the early 2020s). Describing the broader study: Three men and two women, aged 18 to 49 years, made up the cohort. To estimate repertoire size and how much clonotype sharing occurs between individuals, the study deeply sequenced the blood TCR repertoires of several healthy adults. Leukapheresis yielded between about 0.9 and 9.5 billion PBMCs per donor. Different laboratories and diverse techniques were used to prepare libraries and sequence TCR repertoires, to increase sequencing depth and limit assay-specific biases. For each donor, three plates each were used for CD4 naive and CD4 memory, two plates were used for CD8 naive, and one plate was used for CD8 memory. What the study reported, not specific to this receptor: Rarefaction of sorted-subset datasets indicated incomplete sequencing despite the large sequencing depth. Across a few donors, roughly 5.4% of naive CD4, roughly 3.5% of naive CD8, 2.3% of memory CD4, and approximately 0.4% of memory CD8 clonotypes were shared. Pairwise subsampling led to the expectation that sequencing depth would affect the degree of clonotype sharing among donors. Higher generation probabilities were observed for clonotypes shared by all four sorted-subset donors than for non-shared clonotypes. The small number of donors limited the genetic and exposure-history diversity represented. Sampling was restricted to blood, and TCR repertoires in tissue are likely to differ from TCR repertoires in blood. Estimated clonotype richness was generally larger for naive than for memory subsets.

Comment on this clone: There is no known antigen for this receptor. Per-nucleotide qualities are absent, and no much larger clonotype sits a single base away.

Using the deep immunoSEQ assay, TCR CDR3 regions were amplified from genomic DNA by multiplex PCR. Extracted genomic DNA from each cell subset was spread evenly across all wells of several immunoSEQ 96-well plates, with each plate serving as a replicate. For sorted subsets, each replicate PCR was loaded with 200 ng genomic DNA, equivalent to some 31,000 T cell genomes. Purified libraries were measured with a Qubit 3.0 fluorometer, size-checked on a Bioanalyzer 2100, and measured again with the KAPA Library Quantification kit. Every immunoSEQ 96-well plate was sequenced on a separate single-read 150-cycle Illumina NextSeq 550 flow cell. The original pipeline was this. Because the immunoSEQ output included only junctional sequences and no quality scores, the filtering could not be the same as the filtering used for full-length reads. To assign V/J genes and CDR3, sequences were annotated using PyIR, a Python wrapper for IgBLAST v1.9, with IMGT germline references. Any read was removed if the V/J assignment was weak (E-value above 1e-6), the CDR3 was missing, or the read contained stop codons, out-of-frame junctions, or ambiguous translated residues. V3J clonotypes were defined by identical inferred V gene, J gene, and CDR3 amino acid sequence. Percentage overlap between repertoires was calculated by dividing the number of shared unique clonotypes by the size of the smaller repertoire. RTK rarefaction, the Chao1 estimator, and Recon v2.1 estimates of unobserved clonotypes were used to assess repertoire richness. Generation probabilities for all TCRbeta clonotypes obtained by the gDNA method from a few donors were computed using OLGA. TCRdb provides this immuneACCESS table in a form limited to in-frame rearrangements. Some clones are lacking; in checked studies, under half of them reflect an unresolved V gene, and why the rest are absent is not known. That table supplies the V and J calls and clone size; D and trimming were determined from the DNA. This sample lists about 1.9 million clones; roughly 95% were detected once. The ten largest account for approximately 1.7% of the sample.

CD8 naive samples were obtained by positive selection for CCR7 among CD45RO-negative cells, yielding a CD45RA+CCR7+ population from which TemRA cells were excluded. The donors were healthy, HIV-negative adults with no recently reported acute infections or vaccinations. All donors were Caucasian adults living in Nashville, Tennessee, USA. After blood collection by leukapheresis, PBMCs were isolated using Ficoll-Histopaque density gradient centrifugation and then cryopreserved in the vapor phase of liquid nitrogen. Analytical flow cytometry was used to check the purity and quantity of every magnetically sorted T cell population. Genomic DNA was isolated from each sorted fraction and quantified by UV absorbance on a Nanodrop 2000c. Trimmed from V: 6 bases; trimmed from J: 6 bases; junction bases lacking a gene match: 6. The germline V gene provides CDR1 MNHNS and CDR2 SASEGT. There are 15 amino acids in the CDR3, from cysteine to phenylalanine inclusive. The kept DNA is CDR3 alone, 45 bases in frame from the first base.

The sample comprised naive CD8+ T cells from PBMCs. Read against the paper, the sample's cell subset or site label means: CD45RA+CCR7+. The V and J segments used are TRBV6-1 and TRBJ2-1, and 12 junction bases match TRBD2. This TCR was sampled from a man aged 18 to 30 in good health. Some clones in this sample may be carry-over from other donors' samples. DNA sequence: TGTGCCAGCAGACGGACTAGCGGGACCTCCAATGAGCAGTTCTTC. This codes for CASRRTSGTSNEQFF.